Each of the 10 T cell receptor beta chains below was sequenced from the same sample in a study of blood T cell repertoires in COVID-19. Generated by immunoSEQ multiplex PCR, the TCRdb table keeps only in-frame clones and is missing some. In the table there are 95,000 to 110,000 clones, roughly 80% of which are singletons. The sample taken for sequencing was peripheral blood. The receptors were gathered from a woman of 80 years or more with active or convalescent COVID-19.

The chain is built from TRBV19 and TRBJ1-5; D not certain. The CDR3 runs 12 residues. Trimming removed 6 bases at V and 5 bases at J, with 8 bases between. Looked up from germline, CDR1 is LNHDA and CDR2 is SQIVND (reference sequence). CDR3 in DNA: TGTGCCAGTAGCCCTCGTTATCAGCCCCAGCATTTT. It translates to CASSPRYQPQHF. The entire variable domain, with the rest obtained from reference TRBV19 and TRBJ1-5, is as follows: DGGITQSPKYLFRKEGQNVTLSCEQNLNHDAMYWYRQDPGQGLRLIYYSQIVNDFQKGDIAEGYSVSREKKESFPLTVTSAQKNPTAFYLCASSPRYQPQHFGDGTRLSIL.

V is TRBV3-1 (or the pseudogene TRBV3-2) and J is TRBJ1-1, with 8 bases aligning to TRBD1. This CDR3 has 14 residues. The ends lost 1 base at V and 10 bases at J; junction bases unmatched: 8. In germline, CDR1 is LGHDT, CDR2 YNNKEL (reference sequence). The CDR3 region is CASSQGGRGRGAFF. CDR3 bases: TGTGCCAGCAGCCAAGGGGGCAGGGGGCGAGGAGCTTTCTTT.

The V and J genes are TRBV18 and TRBJ1-5; perhaps TRBD1 as D (6 bases). Germline V gene data show CDR1 as KGHSH and CDR2 as LQKENI. The CDR3 covers 15 residues. V lost 1 base, J lost 5 bases, and 12 bases lay in between. The DNA for the CDR3 is TGTGCCAGCTCACCACGTCGGGGGGCCCATCAGCCCCAGCATTTT. Its translation: CASSPRRGAHQPQHF. The entire variable domain, with the rest obtained from reference TRBV18 and TRBJ1-5, is as follows: NAGVMQNPRHLVRRRGQEARLRCSPMKGHSHVYWYRQLPEEGLKFMVYLQKENIIDESGMPKERFSAEFPKEGPSILRIQQVVRGDSAAYFCASSPRRGAHQPQHFGDGTRLSIL.

This chain links TRBV2 with TRBJ2-2, with a weak D call TRBD1 (8 bases). V gave up 6 bases and J gave up 5 bases, with 16 bases separating them. Germline CDR1 SNHLY, CDR2 FYNNEI. This CDR3 is built from 15 residues. The CDR3 loop reads CASSLKQGGTGELFF. The CDR3 DNA reads TGTGCCAGCAGCCTCAAACAGGGGGGGACCGGGGAGCTGTTTTTT.

The gene calls are TRBV3-1 (or the pseudogene TRBV3-2) and TRBJ1-2, with a tentative D call TRBD1 (6 bases). Germline CDR1 and CDR2: LGHDT and YNNKEL (reference sequence). V was trimmed by 0 bases and J by 6 bases, leaving 11 bases between them. The CDR3 consists of 14 residues. The CDR3 is CASSQDWAGDGYTF. In nucleotides, the CDR3 is TGTGCCAGCAGCCAAGATTGGGCAGGGGATGGCTACACCTTC.

The chain links TRBV5-1 to TRBJ1-5; TRBD1 might be the D (5 bases). V lost 0 bases to trimming and J lost 7 bases, with 11 bases between them. The germline V gene encodes CDR1 SGHRS and CDR2 YFSETQ. The CDR3 contains 14 residues. CDR3: CASSLVAGRQPQHF. The CDR3, as DNA: TGCGCCAGCAGCTTGGTTGCAGGGAGGCAGCCCCAGCATTTT.

This clone has only one observation. The chain carries TRBV4-3 and TRBJ2-7, with 11 bases identical to TRBD1. CDR1 LGHNA and CDR2 YSLEER come from the germline V gene. The CDR3 has 17 residues. The trim removed 1 base at V and 2 bases at J, leaving 7 bases unmatched. This chain's CDR3 is CASSQAVGQGGTYEQYF. The CDR3 nucleotides read TGCGCCAGCAGCCAAGCTGTGGGACAGGGGGGAACCTACGAGCAGTACTTC.

This sequence joins TRBV5-4 and TRBJ2-2; D is possibly TRBD1 (6 bases). Trimming removed 1 base at V and 5 bases at J, with 18 bases between. Germline assignment: CDR1 SGHNT and CDR2 YYREEE (reference sequence). This CDR3 is 17 amino acids long. The CDR3: CASSLLGGTTWTGELFF. CDR3 coding DNA: TGTGCCAGCAGCTTGCTTGGTGGGACAACCTGGACCGGGGAGCTGTTTTTT.

This chain joins TRBV10-3 and TRBJ1-1; tentatively, D is TRBD1 (5 bases). The CDR3 runs 15 residues. V was cut by 3 bases and J by 0 bases, with 11 bases left in between. Germline CDR1 is ENHRY and CDR2 is SYGVKD. The CDR3 DNA sequence: TGTGCCATCAGTGATGAAAGACAGATGAACACTGAAGCTTTCTTT. Its protein is CAISDERQMNTEAFF.

The chain employs TRBV29-1 and TRBJ1-2; a weak D match, TRBD1 (5 bases). The germline CDR1 and CDR2 sequences are SQVTM and ANQGSEA. The CDR3 is made up of 14 amino acids. V was pared by 2 bases and J by 4 bases, with 14 bases between. Here the CDR3 reads CSVETQGFGYGYTF. CDR3 bases: TGCAGCGTTGAAACCCAGGGTTTTGGCTATGGCTACACCTTC. Variable domain in full (rest from reference TRBV29-1 and TRBJ1-2): SAVISQKPSRDICQRGTSLTIQCQVDSQVTMMFWYRQQPGQSLTLIATANQGSEATYESGFVIDKFPISRPNLTFSTLTVSNMSPEDSSIYLCSVETQGFGYGYTFGSGTRLTVV.